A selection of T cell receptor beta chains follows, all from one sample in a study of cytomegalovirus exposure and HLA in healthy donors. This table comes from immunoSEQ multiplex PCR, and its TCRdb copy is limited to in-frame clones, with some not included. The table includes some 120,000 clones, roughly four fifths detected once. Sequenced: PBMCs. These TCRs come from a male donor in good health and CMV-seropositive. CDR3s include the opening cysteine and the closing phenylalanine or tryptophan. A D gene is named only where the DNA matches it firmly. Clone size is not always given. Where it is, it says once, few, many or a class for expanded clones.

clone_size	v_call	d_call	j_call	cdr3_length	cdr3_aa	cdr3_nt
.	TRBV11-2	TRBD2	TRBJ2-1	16	CASSLTQAGGRNEQFF	TGTGCCAGCAGCTTAACGCAAGCGGGAGGTCGCAATGAGCAGTTCTTC
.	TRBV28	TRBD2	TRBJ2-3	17	CASSFFLSGRAGDTQYF	TGTGCCAGCAGTTTCTTTTTGAGCGGGAGGGCCGGAGATACGCAGTATTTT
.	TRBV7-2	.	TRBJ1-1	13	CASTRGSGTEAFF	TGTGCCAGCACCCGGGGGTCCGGGACTGAAGCTTTCTTT
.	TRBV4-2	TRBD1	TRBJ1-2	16	CASSQDRTGMIYGYTF	TGTGCCAGCAGCCAAGATCGGACAGGGATGATTTATGGCTACACCTTC
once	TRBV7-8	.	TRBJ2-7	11	CASSSSFEQYF	TGTGCCAGCAGCTCGTCCTTCGAGCAGTACTTC
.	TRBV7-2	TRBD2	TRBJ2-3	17	CASSLVWRGTPTDTQYF	TGTGCCAGCAGCTTAGTCTGGCGGGGGACCCCCACAGATACGCAGTATTTT
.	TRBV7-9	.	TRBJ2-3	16	CSSSSVSGTSTDTQYF	TGTTCCAGCAGCTCCGTATCCGGGACTAGCACAGATACGCAGTATTTT
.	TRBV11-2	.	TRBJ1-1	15	CASSLDPSVNTEAFF	TGTGCCAGCAGCTTAGACCCGTCGGTGAACACTGAAGCTTTCTTT
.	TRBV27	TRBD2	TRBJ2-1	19	CASSAPSGLAGVGYNEQFF	TGTGCCAGCAGTGCCCCCTCGGGACTAGCGGGAGTAGGGTACAATGAGCAGTTCTTC
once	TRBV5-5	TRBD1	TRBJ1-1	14	CASSWDRENTEAFF	TGTGCCAGCAGCTGGGACAGGGAGAACACTGAAGCTTTCTTT
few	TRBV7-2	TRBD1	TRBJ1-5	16	CASSLAGRGTNQPQHF	TGTGCCAGCAGCTTAGCTGGCAGGGGGACAAATCAGCCCCAGCATTTT
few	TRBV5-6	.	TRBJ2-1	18	CASSLAGSGTIEDNEQFF	TGTGCCAGCAGCTTGGCCGGAAGCGGGACAATTGAAGACAATGAGCAGTTCTTC
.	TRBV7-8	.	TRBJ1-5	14	CASSLGGEPQPQHF	TGTGCCAGCAGCTTAGGAGGAGAACCTCAGCCCCAGCATTTT
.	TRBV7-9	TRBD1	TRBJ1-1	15	CASSPNRDRGTEAFF	TGTGCCAGCAGCCCTAACCGGGACAGGGGCACTGAAGCTTTCTTT
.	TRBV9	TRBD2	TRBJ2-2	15	CASRYGREGPGELFF	TGTGCCAGCAGGTACGGGCGGGAGGGCCCCGGGGAGCTGTTTTTT
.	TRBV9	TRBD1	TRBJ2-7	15	CASSVGAGGSYEQYF	TGTGCCAGCAGCGTAGGGGCAGGGGGCTCATACGAGCAGTACTTC
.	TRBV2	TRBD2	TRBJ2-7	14	CASGGLAGLNEQYF	TGTGCCAGCGGAGGACTAGCGGGACTGAACGAGCAGTACTTC
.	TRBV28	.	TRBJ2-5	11	CASSLLETQYF	TGTGCCAGCAGTTTACTGGAGACCCAGTACTTC
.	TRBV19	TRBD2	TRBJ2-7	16	CASSISREGRSYEQYF	TGTGCCAGTAGTATTTCGCGGGAGGGCCGCTCCTACGAGCAGTACTTC
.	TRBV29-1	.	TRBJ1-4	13	CSVGPATNEKLFF	TGCAGCGTTGGGCCAGCAACTAATGAAAAACTGTTTTTT
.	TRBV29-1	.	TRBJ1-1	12	CSVSGWGNEAFF	TGCAGCGTTAGCGGGTGGGGCAATGAAGCTTTCTTT
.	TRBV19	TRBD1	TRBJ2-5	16	CASSTGGAGAEETQYF	TGTGCCAGTAGTACAGGGGGCGCCGGGGCGGAAGAGACCCAGTACTTC
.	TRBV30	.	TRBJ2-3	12	CAWSGGTDTQYF	TGTGCCTGGAGTGGAGGCACAGATACGCAGTATTTT
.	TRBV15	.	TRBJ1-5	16	CATSRDRRGGAQPQHF	TGTGCCACCAGCAGAGACCGCCGGGGGGGGGCTCAGCCCCAGCATTTT
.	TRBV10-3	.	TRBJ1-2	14	CAISEVTVGYGYTF	TGTGCCATCAGTGAGGTTACAGTTGGCTATGGCTACACCTTC
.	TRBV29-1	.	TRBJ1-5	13	CSVKGQLNQPQHF	TGCAGCGTCAAAGGACAGCTCAATCAGCCCCAGCATTTT
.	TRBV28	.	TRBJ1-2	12	CASSLGTSPYTF	TGTGCCAGCAGTTTAGGGACAAGTCCCTACACCTTC
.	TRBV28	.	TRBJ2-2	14	CASRLKAPPGELFF	TGTGCCAGCAGACTAAAGGCCCCTCCCGGGGAGCTGTTTTTT
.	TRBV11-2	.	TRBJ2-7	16	CASSLIWPYPAYEQYF	TGTGCCAGCAGCTTAATTTGGCCGTACCCTGCCTACGAGCAGTACTTC
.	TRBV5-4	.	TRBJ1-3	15	CASSLDPTGGNTIYF	TGTGCCAGCAGCTTGGACCCCACAGGGGGAAACACCATATATTTT
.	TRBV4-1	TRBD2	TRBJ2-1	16	CASSPLGLAGEGEQFF	TGCGCCAGCAGTCCCCTGGGACTAGCGGGAGAGGGGGAGCAGTTCTTC
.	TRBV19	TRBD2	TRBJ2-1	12	CASKASGGLQFF	TGTGCCAGTAAGGCTAGCGGGGGGCTGCAGTTCTTC
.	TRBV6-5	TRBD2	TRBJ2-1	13	CASRGSGGNEQFF	TGTGCCAGCAGAGGGAGCGGGGGTAATGAGCAGTTCTTC
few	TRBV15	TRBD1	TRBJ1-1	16	CATSPDREKADTEAFF	TGTGCCACCAGCCCCGACAGGGAAAAGGCCGACACTGAAGCTTTCTTT
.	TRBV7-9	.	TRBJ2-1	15	CASSLFGSTYNEQFF	TGTGCCAGCAGCTTATTCGGGAGCACCTACAATGAGCAGTTCTTC
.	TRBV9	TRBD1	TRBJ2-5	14	CASSVDRGVETQYF	TGTGCCAGCAGCGTAGACAGGGGCGTAGAGACCCAGTACTTC
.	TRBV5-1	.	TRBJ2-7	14	CASSLDWTTYEQYF	TGCGCCAGCAGCTTGGACTGGACAACCTACGAGCAGTACTTC
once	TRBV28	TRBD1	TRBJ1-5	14	CASRRQGARQPQHF	TGTGCCAGCAGGAGACAGGGGGCTCGGCAGCCCCAGCATTTT
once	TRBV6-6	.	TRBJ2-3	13	CASSYRGTDTQYF	TGTGCCAGCAGTTACAGGGGTACAGATACGCAGTATTTT
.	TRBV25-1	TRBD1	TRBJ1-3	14	CASRLTGLGNTIYF	TGTGCCAGCAGGTTGACAGGGTTGGGAAACACCATATATTTT
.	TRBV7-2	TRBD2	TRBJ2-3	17	CASSLANSGGFTDTQYF	TGTGCCAGCAGCTTAGCGAATTCCGGGGGGTTCACAGATACGCAGTATTTT
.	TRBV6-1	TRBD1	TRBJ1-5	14	CASSSRQGDQPQHF	TGTGCCAGCAGTTCCCGACAGGGGGATCAGCCCCAGCATTTT
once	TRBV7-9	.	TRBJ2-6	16	CTSSRHPRAGANVLTF	TGTACCAGCAGCCGACATCCGAGGGCTGGGGCCAACGTCCTGACTTTC
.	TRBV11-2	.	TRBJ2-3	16	CASSLAGLYNTDTQYF	TGTGCCAGCAGCTTAGCAGGCCTCTATAACACAGATACGCAGTATTTT
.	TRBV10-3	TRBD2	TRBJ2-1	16	CAISESGGRASYEQFF	TGTGCCATCAGTGAGTCTGGGGGGAGGGCCTCGTATGAGCAGTTCTTC
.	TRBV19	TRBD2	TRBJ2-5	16	CASSPGALAGQETQYF	TGTGCCAGTAGTCCGGGCGCTCTAGCGGGGCAAGAGACCCAGTACTTC
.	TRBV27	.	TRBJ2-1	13	CASSPYFGPEQFF	TGTGCCAGCAGTCCCTACTTTGGGCCAGAGCAGTTCTTC